The sequence of this T cell receptor (beta chain) was determined in a study of T cell clonality in common variable immunodeficiency. Findings of the study overall: Compared with healthy controls, CVID subjects showed increased TCRbeta clonality, mostly in about a third. Fewer TCRbeta clones were shared among CVID subjects than controls. In common variable immunodeficiency, TCR beta chains reportedly carried fewer deletions and N-nucleotide insertions.

CVID meant reduced serum IgG, IgA and/or IgM plus specific antibody deficiency. Heparinized whole blood, about 5 to 9 ml, came from each donor. Regarding this clone: Its antigen is unknown. The read falls 3 residues short of the CDR3 end, and the missing part is taken from the germline J gene.

Sequencing used immunoSEQ multiplex PCR; TCRdb keeps in-frame clones, though not all of them. The data list 15,000 to 25,000 clones, none observed once; about 22% falls to the top ten. Trimming pared 0 bases from V and 7 bases from J, leaving 13 bases between. This CDR3 spans 15 amino acids. Germline V gives CDR1 KGHSH, CDR2 LQKENI. The genes are TRBV18 and TRBJ1-5, with no clear D. The sample consisted of peripheral blood mononuclear cells. The source is a human donor with common variable immunodeficiency. The CDR3 DNA, read in part, is TGTGCCAGCTCACCACCCAAGCACAGTGGCCAGCCC. Amino acid sequence: CASSPPKHSGQP. The entire CDR3 sequence reads CASSPPKHSGQPQHF. The whole variable domain, remainder taken from reference TRBV18 and TRBJ1-5, is NAGVMQNPRHLVRRRGQEARLRCSPMKGHSHVYWYRQLPEEGLKFMVYLQKENIIDESGMPKERFSAEFPKEGPSILRIQQVVRGDSAAYFCASSPPKHSGQPQHFGDGTRLSIL.